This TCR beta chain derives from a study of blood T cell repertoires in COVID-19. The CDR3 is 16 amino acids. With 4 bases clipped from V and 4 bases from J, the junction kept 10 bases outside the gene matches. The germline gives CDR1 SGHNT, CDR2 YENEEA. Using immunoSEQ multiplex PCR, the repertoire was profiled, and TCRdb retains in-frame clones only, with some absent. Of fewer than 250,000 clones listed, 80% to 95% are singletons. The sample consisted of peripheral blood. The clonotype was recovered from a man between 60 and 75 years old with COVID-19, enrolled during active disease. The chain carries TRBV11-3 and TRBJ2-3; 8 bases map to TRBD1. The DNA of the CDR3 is TGTGCCAGCAGCTCACGAGGACAGGGAGTCTCAGATACGCAGTATTTT. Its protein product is CASSSRGQGVSDTQYF.